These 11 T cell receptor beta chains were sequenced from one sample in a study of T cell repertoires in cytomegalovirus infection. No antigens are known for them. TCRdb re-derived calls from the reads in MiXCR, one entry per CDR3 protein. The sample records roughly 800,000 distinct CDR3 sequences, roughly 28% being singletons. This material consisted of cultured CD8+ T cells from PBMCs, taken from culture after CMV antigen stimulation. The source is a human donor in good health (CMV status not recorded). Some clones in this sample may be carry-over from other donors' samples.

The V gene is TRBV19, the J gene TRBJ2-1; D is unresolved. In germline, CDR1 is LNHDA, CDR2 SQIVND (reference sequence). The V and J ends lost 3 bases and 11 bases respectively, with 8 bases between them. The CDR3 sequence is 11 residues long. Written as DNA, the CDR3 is TGTGCCAGTAGTATCGGGCAGCAGCAGTTCTTC. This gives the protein CASSIGQQQFF.

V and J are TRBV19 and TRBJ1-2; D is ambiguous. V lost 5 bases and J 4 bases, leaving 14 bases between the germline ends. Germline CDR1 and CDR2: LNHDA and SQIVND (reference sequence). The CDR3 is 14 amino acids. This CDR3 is CASSLARSTYGYTF. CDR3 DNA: TGTGCCAGTAGTTTAGCCAGAAGCACCTATGGCTACACCTTC.

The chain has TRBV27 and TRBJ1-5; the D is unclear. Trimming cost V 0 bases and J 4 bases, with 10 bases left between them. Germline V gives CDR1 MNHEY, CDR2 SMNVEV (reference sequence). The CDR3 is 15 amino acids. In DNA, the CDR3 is TGTGCCAGCAGTTTATCGTCGGCAGAAAATCAGCCCCAGCATTTT. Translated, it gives CASSLSSAENQPQHF.

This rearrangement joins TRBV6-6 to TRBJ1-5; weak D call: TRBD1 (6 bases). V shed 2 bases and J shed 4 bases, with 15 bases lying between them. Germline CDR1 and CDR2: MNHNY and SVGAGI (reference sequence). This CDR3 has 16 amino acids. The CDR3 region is CASSYGRGIGNQPQHF. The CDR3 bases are TGTGCCAGCAGTTACGGGAGGGGGATTGGGAATCAGCCCCAGCATTTT.

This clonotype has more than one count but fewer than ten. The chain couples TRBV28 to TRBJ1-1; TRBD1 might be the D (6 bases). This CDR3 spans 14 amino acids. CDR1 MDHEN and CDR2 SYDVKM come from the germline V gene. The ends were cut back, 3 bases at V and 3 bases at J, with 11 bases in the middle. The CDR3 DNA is TGTGCCAGCAGTTTCAGGGGAGGGGACACTGAAGCTTTCTTT. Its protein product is CASSFRGGDTEAFF.

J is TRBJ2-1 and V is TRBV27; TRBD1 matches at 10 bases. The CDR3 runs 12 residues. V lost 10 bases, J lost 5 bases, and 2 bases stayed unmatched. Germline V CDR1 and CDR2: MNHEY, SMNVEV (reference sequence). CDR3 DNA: TGTGCCACCGGGACAGGGGACAATGAGCAGTTCTTC. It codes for CATGTGDNEQFF.

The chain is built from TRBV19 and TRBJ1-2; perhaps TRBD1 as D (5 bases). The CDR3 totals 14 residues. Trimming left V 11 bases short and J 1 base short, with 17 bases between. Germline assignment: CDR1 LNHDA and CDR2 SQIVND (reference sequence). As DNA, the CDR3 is TGTGCCCAAGAGACAGACTTATATAACTATGGCTACACCTTC. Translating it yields CAQETDLYNYGYTF.

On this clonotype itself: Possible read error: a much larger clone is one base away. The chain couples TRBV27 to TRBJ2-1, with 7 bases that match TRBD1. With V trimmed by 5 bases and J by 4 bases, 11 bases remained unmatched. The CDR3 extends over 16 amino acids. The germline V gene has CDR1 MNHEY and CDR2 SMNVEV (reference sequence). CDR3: CASSPRQGKEYNEQFF. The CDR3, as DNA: TGTGCCAGCAGTCCCCGACAGGGAAAGGAATACAATGAGCAGTTCTTC.

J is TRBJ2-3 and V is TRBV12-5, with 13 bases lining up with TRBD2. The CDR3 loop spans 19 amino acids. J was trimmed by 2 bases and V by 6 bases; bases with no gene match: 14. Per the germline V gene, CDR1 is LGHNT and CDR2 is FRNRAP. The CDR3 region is CASGPRTSGGPYDTDTQYF. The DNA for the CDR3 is TGTGCTAGTGGCCCTCGGACTAGCGGGGGCCCGTATGACACAGATACGCAGTATTTT.

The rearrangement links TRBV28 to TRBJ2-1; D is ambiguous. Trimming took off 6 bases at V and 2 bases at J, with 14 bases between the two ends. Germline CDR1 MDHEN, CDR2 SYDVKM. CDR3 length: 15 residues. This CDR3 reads CASRATDGPYNEQFF. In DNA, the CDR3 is TGTGCCAGCAGGGCTACAGACGGTCCCTACAATGAGCAGTTCTTC.

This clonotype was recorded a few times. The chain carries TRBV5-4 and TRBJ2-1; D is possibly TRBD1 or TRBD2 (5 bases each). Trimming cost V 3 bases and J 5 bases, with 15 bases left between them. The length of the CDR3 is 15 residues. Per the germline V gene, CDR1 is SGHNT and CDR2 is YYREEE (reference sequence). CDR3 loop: CASSSSGTPNNEQFF. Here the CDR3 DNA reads TGTGCCAGCAGCTCATCCGGGACCCCCAACAATGAGCAGTTCTTC. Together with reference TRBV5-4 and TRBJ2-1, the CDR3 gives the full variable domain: ETGVTQSPTHLIKTRGQQVTLRCSSQSGHNTVSWYQQALGQGPQFIFQYYREEENGRGNFPPRFSGLQFPNYSSELNVNALELDDSALYLCASSSSGTPNNEQFFGPGTRLTVL.